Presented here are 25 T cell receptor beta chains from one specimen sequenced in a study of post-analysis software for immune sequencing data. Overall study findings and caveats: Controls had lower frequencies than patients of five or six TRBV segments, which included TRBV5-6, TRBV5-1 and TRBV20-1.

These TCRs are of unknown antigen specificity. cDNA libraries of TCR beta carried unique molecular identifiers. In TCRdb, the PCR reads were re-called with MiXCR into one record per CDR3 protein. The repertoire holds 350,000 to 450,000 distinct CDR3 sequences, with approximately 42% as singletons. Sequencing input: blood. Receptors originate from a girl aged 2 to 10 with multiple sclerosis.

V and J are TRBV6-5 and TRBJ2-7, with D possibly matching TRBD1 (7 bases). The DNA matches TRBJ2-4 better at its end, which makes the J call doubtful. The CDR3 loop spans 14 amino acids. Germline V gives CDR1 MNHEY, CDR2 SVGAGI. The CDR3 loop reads CASSLAGQRNIQYF. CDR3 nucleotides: TGTGCCAGCAGTTTGGCGGGACAGCGAAACATTCAGTACTTC.

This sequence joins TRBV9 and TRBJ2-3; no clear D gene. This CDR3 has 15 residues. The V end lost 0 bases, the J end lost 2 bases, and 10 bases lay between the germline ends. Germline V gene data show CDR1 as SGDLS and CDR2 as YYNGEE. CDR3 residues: CASSVGQTPTDTQYF. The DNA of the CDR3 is TGTGCCAGCAGCGTAGGTCAAACCCCCACAGATACGCAGTATTTT.

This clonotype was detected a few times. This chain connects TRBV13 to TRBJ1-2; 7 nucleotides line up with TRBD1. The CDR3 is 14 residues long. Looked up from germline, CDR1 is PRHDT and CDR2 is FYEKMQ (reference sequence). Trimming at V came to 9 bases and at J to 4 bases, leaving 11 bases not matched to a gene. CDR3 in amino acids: CARPRQGKSYGYTF. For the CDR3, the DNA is TGTGCCAGACCACGACAGGGCAAGAGCTATGGCTACACCTTC.

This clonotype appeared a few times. The CDR3 nucleotides are TGTGCCAGCAGCCAAGGGGAGGAATACTATGGCTACACCTTC. It yields the protein CASSQGEEYYGYTF. The chain joins TRBV4-2 to TRBJ1-2; no definite D call. Germline lookup yields CDR1 LGHNA and CDR2 YNFKEQ. The V and J ends lost 1 base and 3 bases respectively, with 9 bases between them. The CDR3 covers 14 residues.

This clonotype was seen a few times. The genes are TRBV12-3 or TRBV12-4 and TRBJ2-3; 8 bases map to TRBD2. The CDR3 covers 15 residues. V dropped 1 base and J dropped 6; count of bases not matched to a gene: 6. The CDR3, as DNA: TGTGCCAGCAGTTTAGTCCCCAGACTAGCGGATACGCAGTATTTT. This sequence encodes CASSLVPRLADTQYF.

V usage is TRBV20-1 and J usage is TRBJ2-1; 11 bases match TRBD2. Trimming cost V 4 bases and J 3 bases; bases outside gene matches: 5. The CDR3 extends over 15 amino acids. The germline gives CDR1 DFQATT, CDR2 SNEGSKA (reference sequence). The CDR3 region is CSATGTSGNYNEQFF. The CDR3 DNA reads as TGCAGTGCTACCGGGACTAGCGGAAACTACAATGAGCAGTTCTTC.

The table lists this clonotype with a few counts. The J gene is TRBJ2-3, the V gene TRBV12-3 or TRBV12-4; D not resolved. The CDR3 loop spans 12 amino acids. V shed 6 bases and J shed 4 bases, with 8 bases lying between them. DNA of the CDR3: TGTGCCAGCAGCCGAGCTCCAGATACGCAGTATTTT. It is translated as CASSRAPDTQYF.

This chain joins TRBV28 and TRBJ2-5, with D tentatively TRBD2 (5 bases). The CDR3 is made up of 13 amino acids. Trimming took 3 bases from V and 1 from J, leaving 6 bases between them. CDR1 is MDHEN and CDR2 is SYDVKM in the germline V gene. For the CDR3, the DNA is TGTGCCAGCAGTTTGAGCGGCCAAGAGACCCAGTACTTC. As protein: CASSLSGQETQYF.

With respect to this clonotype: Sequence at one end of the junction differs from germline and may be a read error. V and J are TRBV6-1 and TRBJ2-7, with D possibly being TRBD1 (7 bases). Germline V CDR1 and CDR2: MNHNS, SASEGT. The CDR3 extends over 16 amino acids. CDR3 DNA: TGTGCCAGCACCACCTTACAGGGGAGGTTACGCTACGAGCAGCACTTC. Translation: CASTTLQGRLRYEQHF.

CDR3: CASRDRTAGGGYTF. The CDR3 DNA follows: TGTGCCAGCCGGGACCGGACAGCAGGCGGTGGCTACACCTTC. The chain joins TRBV27 to TRBJ1-2, with D possibly matching TRBD1 (6 bases). Deletions cut 8 bases from V and 7 bases from J, with 20 bases between. Germline V CDR1 and CDR2: MNHEY, SMNVEV (reference sequence). The CDR3 loop spans 14 amino acids.

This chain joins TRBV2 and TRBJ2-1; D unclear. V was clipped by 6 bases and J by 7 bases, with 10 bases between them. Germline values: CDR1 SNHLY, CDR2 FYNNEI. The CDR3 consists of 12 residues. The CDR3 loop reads CASSVQANEQFF. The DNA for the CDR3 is TGTGCCAGCAGCGTCCAGGCGAATGAGCAGTTCTTC.

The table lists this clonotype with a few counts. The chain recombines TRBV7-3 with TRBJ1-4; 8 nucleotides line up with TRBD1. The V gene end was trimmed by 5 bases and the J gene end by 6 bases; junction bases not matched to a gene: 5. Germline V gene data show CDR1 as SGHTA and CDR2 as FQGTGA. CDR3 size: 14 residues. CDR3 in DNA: TGTGCCAGCAGCCCGGGACAGGCTTATGAAAAACTGTTTTTT. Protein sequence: CASSPGQAYEKLFF.

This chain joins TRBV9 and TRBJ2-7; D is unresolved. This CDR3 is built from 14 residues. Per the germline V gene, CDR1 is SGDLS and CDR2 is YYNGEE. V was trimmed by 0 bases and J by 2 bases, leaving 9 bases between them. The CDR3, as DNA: TGTGCCAGCAGCGTAGACCCCTGGACCTACGAGCAGTACTTC. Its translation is CASSVDPWTYEQYF.

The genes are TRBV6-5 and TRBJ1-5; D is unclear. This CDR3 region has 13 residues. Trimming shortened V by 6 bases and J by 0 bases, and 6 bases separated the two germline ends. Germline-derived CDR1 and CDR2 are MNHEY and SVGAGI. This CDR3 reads CASSWGSNQPQHF. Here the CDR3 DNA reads TGTGCCAGCAGCTGGGGTAGCAATCAGCCCCAGCATTTT.

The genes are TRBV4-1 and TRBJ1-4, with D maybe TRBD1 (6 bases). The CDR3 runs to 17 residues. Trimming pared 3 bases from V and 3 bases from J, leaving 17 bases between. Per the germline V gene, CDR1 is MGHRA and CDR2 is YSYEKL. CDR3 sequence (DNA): TGCGCCAGCAGCCACTTACCCCCGGGGGCACCTAATGAAAAACTGTTTTTT. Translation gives CASSHLPPGAPNEKLFF.

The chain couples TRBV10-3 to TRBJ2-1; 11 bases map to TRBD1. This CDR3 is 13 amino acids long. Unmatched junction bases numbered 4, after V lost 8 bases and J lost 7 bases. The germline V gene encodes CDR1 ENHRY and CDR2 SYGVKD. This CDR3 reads CAIGTGGSNEQFF. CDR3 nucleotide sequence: TGTGCCATCGGGACAGGGGGATCAAATGAGCAGTTCTTC.

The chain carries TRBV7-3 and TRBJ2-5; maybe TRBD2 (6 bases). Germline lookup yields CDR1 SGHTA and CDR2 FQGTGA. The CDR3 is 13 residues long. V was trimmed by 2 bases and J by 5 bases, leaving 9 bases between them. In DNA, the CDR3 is TGTGCCAGCAGCTTAGGAGGGCTGGAGACCCAGTACTTC. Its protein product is CASSLGGLETQYF.

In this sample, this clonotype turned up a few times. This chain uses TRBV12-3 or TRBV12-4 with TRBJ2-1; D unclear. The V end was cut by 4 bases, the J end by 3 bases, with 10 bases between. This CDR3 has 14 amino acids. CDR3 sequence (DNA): TGTGCCAGCAGTTCCCTGAAGGGCTACAATGAGCAGTTCTTC. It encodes CASSSLKGYNEQFF.

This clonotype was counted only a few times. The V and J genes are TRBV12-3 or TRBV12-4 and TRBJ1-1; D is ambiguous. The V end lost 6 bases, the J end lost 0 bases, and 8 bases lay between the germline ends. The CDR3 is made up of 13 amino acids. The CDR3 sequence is CASRRKMNTEAFF. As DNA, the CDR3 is TGTGCCAGCAGACGGAAAATGAACACTGAAGCTTTCTTT.

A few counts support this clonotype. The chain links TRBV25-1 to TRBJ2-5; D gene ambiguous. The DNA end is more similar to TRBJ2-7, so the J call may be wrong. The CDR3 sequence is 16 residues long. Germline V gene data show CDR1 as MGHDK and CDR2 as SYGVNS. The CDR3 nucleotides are TGTGCCAGCACCGCCGGCGCGGCGGCCAATGCCTACGAGCAGTACTTC. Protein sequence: CASTAGAAANAYEQYF.

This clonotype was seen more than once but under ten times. CDR3 in amino acids: CASSSGQGANEAFF. For the CDR3, the DNA is TGTGCCAGCTCATCGGGACAGGGGGCGAATGAAGCTTTCTTT. The rearrangement links TRBV18 to TRBJ1-1; 12 nucleotides agree with TRBD1. The J segment lost 7 bases and the V segment lost 5 bases, leaving 5 bases of the junction unmatched. The CDR3 is 14 residues long. Germline values: CDR1 KGHSH, CDR2 LQKENI.

As DNA, the CDR3 is TGTGCCAGCAGCTTAGAACTCGGGACCTACAATGAGCAGTACTTC. Protein: CASSLELGTYNEQYF. This chain uses TRBV7-3 with TRBJ2-5; D tentatively reads TRBD1 or TRBD2 (5 bases each). The V end lost 2 bases, the J end lost 11 bases, and 21 bases lay between the germline ends. There are 15 residues in the CDR3. Germline-derived CDR1 and CDR2 are SGHTA and FQGTGA.

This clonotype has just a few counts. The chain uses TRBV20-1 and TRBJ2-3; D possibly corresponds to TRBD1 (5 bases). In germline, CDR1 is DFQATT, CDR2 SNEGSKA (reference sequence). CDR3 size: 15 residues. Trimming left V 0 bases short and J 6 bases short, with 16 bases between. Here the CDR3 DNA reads TGCAGTGCTAGAGATCGGACCCGGAACAGGGATACGCAGTATTTT. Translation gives CSARDRTRNRDTQYF.

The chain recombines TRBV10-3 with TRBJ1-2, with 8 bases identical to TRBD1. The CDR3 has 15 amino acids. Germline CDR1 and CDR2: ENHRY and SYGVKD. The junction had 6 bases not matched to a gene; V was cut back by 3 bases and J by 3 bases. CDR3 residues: CAISDRGTGDYGYTF. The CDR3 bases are TGTGCCATCAGTGACCGCGGGACAGGAGACTATGGCTACACCTTC.

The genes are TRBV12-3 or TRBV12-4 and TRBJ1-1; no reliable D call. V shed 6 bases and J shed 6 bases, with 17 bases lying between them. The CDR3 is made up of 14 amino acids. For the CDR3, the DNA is TGTGCCAGCAGGACGACCGCCATAGCGTCTGAAGCTTTCTTT. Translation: CASRTTAIASEAFF.